This TCR beta chain stems from a study of blood T cells in healthy people across ages. Concerning this clonotype itself: The antigen is unknown.

A second PCR, run for about 6 to 11 cycles, used a sample-barcoded 5' primer plus a J-beta primer mix. Each cDNA molecule was tagged by a template-switch adaptor that had 12 random nucleotides. TCRdb re-derived calls from the 5' RACE reads in MiXCR, one entry per CDR3 protein. This table holds approximately 2,000,000 distinct CDR3 sequences, about two fifths found once. Deletions cut 1 base from V and 6 bases from J, with 24 bases between. The germline V gene encodes CDR1 MGHRA and CDR2 YSYEKL. The CDR3 length is 18 residues. General study points: There were more naive CD4+ cells and higher diversity in long-lived donors than in aged donors.

The TCR comes from a human donor in good health. The V and J genes are TRBV4-1 and TRBJ1-2; D not resolved. Material: blood. Written as DNA, the CDR3 is TGCGCCAGCAGCCAAGGGTCATTGAGGTTTCTGGCTGGGCATGGCTACACCTTC. Translating it yields CASSQGSLRFLAGHGYTF.